What follows are 5 T cell receptor beta chains derived from one specimen sequenced in a study of Ad26.COV2.S vaccination and SARS-CoV-2 variants. Treatment meaning: some 20 received Ad26.COV2.S at low or high dose, single or two shots; about five received placebo; per-sample allocation not given. At day 63 after the first vaccine or placebo injection, samples were drawn. Clones were read by immunoSEQ multiplex PCR, and TCRdb kept only the in-frame ones, dropping some. The table lists over 400,000 clones, about 90% of them singletons, with around 4.2% in the top ten. Sample: peripheral blood, taken in a trial of Ad26.COV2.S vaccine versus placebo. These receptors came from a person aged 18-65 years who received the Ad26.COV2.S COVID-19 vaccine or a placebo.

Worth noting for this clone: In the same sample, other DNA sequences code for this CDR3. This chain's CDR3 is CSARALETQYF. CDR3 nucleotides: TGCAGTGCTAGAGCATTAGAGACCCAGTACTTC. The V call is TRBV20-1, the J call TRBJ2-5; D is uncertain. Germline-derived CDR1 and CDR2 are DFQATT and SNEGSKA (reference sequence). The CDR3 contains 11 residues. V was clipped by 1 base and J by 4 bases, with 4 bases between them.

This chain joins TRBV9 and TRBJ2-1; D remains unclear. This CDR3 is 13 amino acids long. Germline V lookup: CDR1 SGDLS, CDR2 YYNGEE. Trimming took 3 bases from V and 8 from J, leaving 12 bases between them. This chain's CDR3 is CASSAGVPDEQFF. The DNA of the CDR3 is TGTGCCAGCAGCGCAGGTGTACCGGATGAGCAGTTCTTC. The full variable domain, completed using reference TRBV9 and TRBJ2-1, is DSGVTQTPKHLITATGQRVTLRCSPRSGDLSVYWYQQSLDQGLQFLIQYYNGEERAKGNILERFSAQQFPDLHSELNLSSLELGDSALYFCASSAGVPDEQFFGPGTRLTVL.

This rearrangement joins TRBV28 to TRBJ2-2; TRBD1 matches 9 bases. This CDR3 has 14 amino acids. With V trimmed by 3 bases and J by 6 bases, 2 bases remained unmatched. Germline CDR1 MDHEN, CDR2 SYDVKM. The CDR3 nucleotides are TGTGCCAGCAGTTTCGGACAGGGGTCCGGGGAGCTGTTTTTT. Translation: CASSFGQGSGELFF.

V gene TRBV7-2 combines with J gene TRBJ2-7; 10 bases match TRBD2. With V trimmed by 5 bases and J by 3 bases, 10 bases remained unmatched. The CDR3 has 16 residues. CDR1 SGHTA and CDR2 FQGNSA come from the germline V gene. CDR3 protein: CASSRATSGAHYEQYF. CDR3 DNA sequence: TGTGCCAGCAGCCGCGCAACTAGCGGGGCCCACTACGAGCAGTACTTC.

The chain is built from TRBV5-1 and TRBJ1-4; 7 nucleotides line up with TRBD1. V gave up 0 bases and J gave up 6 bases; unmatched junction bases: 8. The CDR3 is 16 residues long. Germline lookup yields CDR1 SGHRS and CDR2 YFSETQ. Here the CDR3 DNA reads TGCGCCAGCAGCTTGGAGGCAGGGGGGATATATGAAAAACTGTTTTTT. It encodes CASSLEAGGIYEKLFF.